Shown below are 32 T cell receptor beta chains from a single sample sequenced in a study of T-cell memory formation after mild COVID-19. TCRdb recomputed calls from the 5' RACE reads with MiXCR, one row per CDR3 protein. Here the sample spans fewer than 350,000 distinct CDR3 sequences, around an eighth being singletons. Material for sequencing was PBMCs or a T cell subset sorted from them (not recorded which). All receptors derive from a man between 18 and 29 years old who had mild COVID-19 (a few samples of this study predate the infection). Cell type and time point are not known.

This clonotype was observed a few times. The rearrangement links TRBV29-1 to TRBJ1-5; tentatively, D is TRBD1 (5 bases). Deletions cut 5 bases from V and 5 bases from J, with 13 bases between. CDR3 length: 13 amino acids. CDR1 is SQVTM and CDR2 is ANQGSEA in the germline V gene. CDR3 loop: CSVSGPPHQPQHF. The CDR3 DNA is TGCAGCGTTTCGGGACCCCCCCATCAGCCCCAGCATTTT.

There are many counts of this clonotype. The chain uses TRBV12-3 or TRBV12-4 and TRBJ2-2; D unresolved. The CDR3 length is 12 residues. V was trimmed by 7 bases and J by 2 bases, leaving 5 bases between them. CDR3 DNA sequence: TGTGCCAGCACCCCCAACACCGGGGAGCTGTTTTTT. This translates into CASTPNTGELFF.

This clonotype has ten or more counts. V is TRBV27 and J is TRBJ1-5; possibly TRBD1 for D (6 bases). V was clipped by 8 bases and J by 6 bases, with 20 bases between them. Germline V gene sequence: CDR1 MNHEY, CDR2 SMNVEV (reference sequence). The CDR3 consists of 15 residues. The CDR3 region has the DNA TGTGCCAGCTCCCCACTACAGGGTATTGGTCAGCCCCAGCATTTT. Amino acids: CASSPLQGIGQPQHF.

This clonotype was recorded many times. The rearrangement uses TRBV5-1 and TRBJ2-7; 7 nucleotides align to TRBD1. Unmatched junction bases numbered 4, after V lost 2 bases and J lost 2 bases. Per the germline V gene, CDR1 is SGHRS and CDR2 is YFSETQ. This CDR3 is 14 amino acids long. CDR3 nucleotide sequence: TGCGCCAGCAGCTTAACAGGGGATCCCTACGAGCAGTACTTC. This gives the protein CASSLTGDPYEQYF.

The chain is built from TRBV7-9 and TRBJ2-2; 11 nucleotides align to TRBD1. Germline loops: CDR1 SEHNR, CDR2 FQNEAQ (reference sequence). Unmatched junction bases numbered 2, after V lost 7 bases and J lost 4 bases. The CDR3 length is 14 residues. CDR3 coding DNA: TGTGCCAGCATCGGACAGGGGGCCACCGGGGAGCTGTTTTTT. It codes for CASIGQGATGELFF.

The V gene is TRBV12-3 or TRBV12-4, the J gene TRBJ2-7; D perhaps matches TRBD2 (7 bases). This CDR3 spans 13 amino acids. Trimming took off 5 bases at V and 3 bases at J, with 11 bases between the two ends. CDR3 coding DNA: TGTGCCAGCAGTGCGGGGGCATACTACGAGCAGTACTTC. Protein product: CASSAGAYYEQYF.

This clonotype was counted between two and nine times. The chain couples TRBV19 to TRBJ1-5; weak D call: TRBD1 (5 bases). This CDR3 contains 14 residues. Trimming stripped 3 bases from V and 5 bases from J, with 11 bases between. From germline, CDR1 is LNHDA and CDR2 SQIVND (reference sequence). In DNA, the CDR3 is TGTGCCAGTAGTATTGAAGCCAGGGATCAGCCCCAGCATTTT. It is translated as CASSIEARDQPQHF.

The chain couples TRBV5-5 to TRBJ1-2, with 9 bases identical to TRBD1. Germline V gene sequence: CDR1 SGHKS, CDR2 YYEKEE (reference sequence). J lost 0 bases, V lost 1 base, and 4 bases had no gene match. CDR3 size: 16 residues. The CDR3 DNA reads as TGTGCCAGCAGCTTGACAGGGGGCGACCCTAACTATGGCTACACCTTC. Amino acids: CASSLTGGDPNYGYTF.

V usage is TRBV6-2 or TRBV6-3 and J usage is TRBJ2-2; D uncertain. In germline, CDR1 is MNHEY, CDR2 SVGEGT. V lost 2 bases and J 2 bases, leaving 12 bases between the germline ends. This CDR3 has 16 residues. The CDR3 DNA follows: TGTGCCAGCAGTTACGTGGGCCGACCAAACACCGGGGAGCTGTTTTTT. This sequence encodes CASSYVGRPNTGELFF.

This clonotype was counted a few times. V and J are TRBV15 and TRBJ1-1; 12 bases line up with TRBD1. This CDR3 spans 17 amino acids. The junction had 6 bases not matched to a gene; V was cut back by 0 bases and J by 4 bases. CDR1 and CDR2 (germline): LNHNV, YYDKDF (reference sequence). CDR3 sequence (DNA): TGTGCCACCAGCAGAGATTTGGGACAGGGGGCCGTCACTGAAGCTTTCTTT. Translation: CATSRDLGQGAVTEAFF.

The genes are TRBV6-5 and TRBJ2-2; D is ambiguous. Germline V CDR1 and CDR2: MNHEY, SVGAGI. Trimming took off 2 bases at V and 7 bases at J, with 14 bases between the two ends. The CDR3 is 15 amino acids. The CDR3 region has the DNA TGTGCCAGCAGTTACCTCCCTGGAGCCGGCGGGGAGCTGTTTTTT. Its translation: CASSYLPGAGGELFF.

The sample holds many counts of this clonotype. The chain combines TRBV6-6 with TRBJ1-4, with D tentatively TRBD1 (5 bases). Trimming took off 2 bases at V and 7 bases at J, with 14 bases between the two ends. Germline CDR1 reads MNHNY; CDR2 reads SVGAGI (reference sequence). This CDR3 spans 15 amino acids. In nucleotides, the CDR3 is TGTGCCAGCAGTTACGGGGGAGCCAACAGTGAAAAACTGTTTTTT. Residues: CASSYGGANSEKLFF.

This chain uses TRBV12-3 or TRBV12-4 with TRBJ2-7, with D tentatively TRBD1 (6 bases). The length of the CDR3 is 13 residues. With 4 bases removed from V and 4 bases from J, the gap between germline ends came to 11 bases. The CDR3: CASSWTELYEQYF. The CDR3 DNA sequence: TGTGCCAGCAGTTGGACAGAGTTATACGAGCAGTACTTC.

The chain carries TRBV4-3 and TRBJ2-5; the D call may be TRBD1 or TRBD2 (5 bases each). This CDR3 is 16 amino acids long. Germline V gene sequence: CDR1 LGHNA, CDR2 YSLEER. Trimming shortened V by 2 bases and J by 5 bases, and 18 bases separated the two germline ends. CDR3 region: CASSQSGTEVGETQYF. The CDR3 DNA reads TGCGCCAGCAGCCAATCCGGGACGGAGGTTGGGGAGACCCAGTACTTC.

This clonotype was observed a few times. The V call is TRBV7-9, the J call TRBJ2-1; TRBD1 agrees at 10 bases. The CDR3 length is 16 residues. Germline CDR1 is SEHNR and CDR2 is FQNEAQ (reference sequence). J was trimmed by 4 bases and V by 2 bases; bases with no gene match: 5. The CDR3 region is CASSLSGQGVYNEQFF. The CDR3 DNA follows: TGTGCCAGCAGCTTATCTGGACAGGGGGTTTACAATGAGCAGTTCTTC.

The chain couples TRBV5-1 to TRBJ2-2; D possibly corresponds to TRBD2 (6 bases). The ends were cut back, 2 bases at V and 6 bases at J, with 8 bases in the middle. This CDR3 is built from 13 residues. The germline CDR1 and CDR2 sequences are SGHRS and YFSETQ. CDR3 sequence reads: CASSFTSSGELFF. The CDR3 bases are TGCGCCAGCAGCTTTACTAGCTCCGGGGAGCTGTTTTTT.

This chain links TRBV15 with TRBJ1-6; D is possibly TRBD1 (6 bases). Germline CDR1 LNHNV, CDR2 YYDKDF (reference sequence). V lost 1 base, J lost 11 bases, and 24 bases lay in between. The CDR3 is 18 amino acids. CDR3 bases: TGTGCCACCAGCAGAGGGGGACCCAGGGGTACGGTGTCTGCACCCCTCCACTTT. Amino acid sequence: CATSRGGPRGTVSAPLHF.

This clonotype occurred many times. V and J are TRBV5-1 and TRBJ2-2; weak D call: TRBD2 (5 bases). Germline CDR1 reads SGHRS; CDR2 reads YFSETQ. The length of the CDR3 is 17 residues. The V end lost 0 bases, the J end lost 4 bases, and 16 bases lay between the germline ends. The CDR3 is CASSLVLDGRATGELFF. For the CDR3, the DNA is TGCGCCAGCAGCTTGGTCCTGGACGGGCGGGCCACCGGGGAGCTGTTTTTT. The full variable domain, in which reference TRBV5-1 and TRBJ2-2 provide the parts outside the CDR3, is KAGVTQTPRYLIKTRGQQVTLSCSPISGHRSVSWYQQTPGQGLQFLFEYFSETQRNKGNFPGRFSGRQFSNSRSEMNVSTLELGDSALYLCASSLVLDGRATGELFFGEGSRLTVL.

This clonotype occurred a few times. The rearrangement links TRBV13 to TRBJ2-7, with TRBD1 matching over 8 bases. From germline, CDR1 is PRHDT and CDR2 FYEKMQ (reference sequence). This CDR3 has 13 amino acids. V gave up 5 bases and J gave up 2 bases; unmatched junction bases: 2. CDR3 residues: CASSPQGAYEQYF. The DNA for the CDR3 is TGTGCCAGCAGCCCACAGGGGGCCTACGAGCAGTACTTC.

Ten or more counts support this clonotype. The chain links TRBV7-2 to TRBJ2-7; D might be TRBD2 (6 bases). The germline V gene has CDR1 SGHTA and CDR2 FQGNSA. V lost 5 bases and J lost 6, with 14 bases in between. The CDR3 length is 13 residues. The CDR3 protein is CASSDRREREQYF. CDR3 DNA: TGTGCCAGCAGCGACCGGAGGGAGCGCGAGCAGTACTTC. The whole variable domain, remainder taken from reference TRBV7-2 and TRBJ2-7, is GAGVSQSPSNKVTEKGKDVELRCDPISGHTALYWYRQSLGQGLEFLIYFQGNSAPDKSGLPSDRFSAERTGGSVSTLTIQRTQQEDSAVYLCASSDRREREQYFGPGTRLTVT.

The rearrangement uses TRBV3-1 and TRBJ1-2; tentative D call: TRBD1 (6 bases). This CDR3 is built from 12 residues. Trimming left V 3 bases short and J 6 bases short, with 8 bases between. Germline V gene data show CDR1 as LGHDT and CDR2 as YNNKEL (reference sequence). The CDR3 here is CASSHRGDGYTF. CDR3 DNA: TGTGCCAGCAGCCACAGGGGAGATGGCTACACCTTC.

The DNA of the CDR3 is TGTGCCAGCACCGGGGACAGCCGCAATGAGCAGTTCTTC. Translating gives CASTGDSRNEQFF. The genes are TRBV2 and TRBJ2-1; 7 bases map to TRBD1. Germline CDR1 reads SNHLY; CDR2 reads FYNNEI. V was pared by 7 bases and J by 6 bases, with 6 bases of the junction left unmatched. This CDR3 is built from 13 residues.

The sample holds a few counts of this clonotype. This sequence joins TRBV6-4 and TRBJ1-1, with no clear D. The length of the CDR3 is 13 residues. CDR1 MRHNA and CDR2 SNTAGT come from the germline V gene. Trimming removed 3 bases at V and 11 bases at J, with 16 bases between. The CDR3 region has the DNA TGTGCCAGCAGTGAATTTGAGGGCGCTAGGGCTTTCTTT. Residues: CASSEFEGARAFF.

There are many counts of this clonotype. The chain employs TRBV2 and TRBJ2-2, with unresolved D. CDR3 length equals 12 residues. The germline CDR1 and CDR2 sequences are SNHLY and FYNNEI. V gave up 4 bases and J gave up 3 bases, with 3 bases separating them. Here the CDR3 reads CASSADTGELFF. As DNA, the CDR3 is TGTGCCAGCAGTGCAGACACCGGGGAGCTGTTTTTT.

The chain employs TRBV6-5 and TRBJ2-7; 7 bases match TRBD1. Losses at the gene ends were 6 bases for V and 3 bases for J; bases not matched to a gene: 5. This CDR3 is 13 amino acids long. CDR1 and CDR2 from the germline V gene are MNHEY and SVGAGI. CDR3 nucleotides: TGTGCCAGCAGGAGGGACAGTTTCTACGAGCAGTACTTC. Translation gives CASRRDSFYEQYF.

This chain joins TRBV7-2 and TRBJ1-1; unclear D gene. Looked up from germline, CDR1 is SGHTA and CDR2 is FQGNSA. The CDR3 is made up of 16 amino acids. The V end lost 4 bases, the J end lost 1 base, and 16 bases lay between the germline ends. CDR3 loop: CASSSYGGRGNTEAFF. Here the CDR3 DNA reads TGTGCCAGCAGCTCCTACGGAGGTCGTGGGAACACTGAAGCTTTCTTT. Complete variable domain (other parts from reference TRBV7-2 and TRBJ1-1): GAGVSQSPSNKVTEKGKDVELRCDPISGHTALYWYRQSLGQGLEFLIYFQGNSAPDKSGLPSDRFSAERTGGSVSTLTIQRTQQEDSAVYLCASSSYGGRGNTEAFFGQGTRLTVV.

This clonotype was seen ten or more times. The rearrangement joins TRBV7-9 to TRBJ1-1, with D perhaps matching TRBD1 (5 bases). Germline-derived CDR1 and CDR2 are SEHNR and FQNEAQ (reference sequence). Trimming left V 6 bases short and J 3 bases short, with 11 bases between. The CDR3 is made up of 13 amino acids. The CDR3 nucleotides are TGTGCCAGCAGTCCCCGCAGGGACACTGAAGCTTTCTTT. The encoded protein is CASSPRRDTEAFF.

This chain links TRBV7-8 with TRBJ2-7, with 8 bases lining up with TRBD1. The V gene end was trimmed by 4 bases and the J gene end by 3 bases; junction bases not matched to a gene: 8. Germline CDR1 SGHVS, CDR2 FQNEAQ. This CDR3 contains 15 residues. The CDR3, as DNA: TGTGCCAGCAGCTACGGACAGGGCCGGGGCTACGAGCAGTACGTC. Translated, it gives CASSYGQGRGYEQYV.

The chain couples TRBV3-1 to TRBJ2-1; maybe TRBD1 (5 bases). CDR3 length: 13 residues. Per the germline V gene, CDR1 is LGHDT and CDR2 is YNNKEL (reference sequence). The V end lost 1 base, the J end lost 11 bases, and 12 bases lay between the germline ends. In DNA form, the CDR3 reads TGTGCCAGCAGCCAAGGGGGCTCACCTCAGCAGTTCTTC. Its protein product is CASSQGGSPQQFF.

This clonotype occurred many times. The chain joins TRBV11-2 to TRBJ2-3; D perhaps matches TRBD2 (6 bases). The CDR3 is made up of 14 amino acids. The germline V and J ends were trimmed by 0 bases and 4 bases, with 8 bases remaining between them. Per germline, CDR1 SGHAT and CDR2 FQNNGV. CDR3 residues: CASSLELASDTQYF. CDR3 coding DNA: TGTGCCAGCAGCTTAGAACTAGCTTCAGATACGCAGTATTTT.

The CDR3 DNA follows: TGTGCCAGCAGTGAATCGGGACAGGTCTACGAGCAGTACTTC. This sequence encodes CASSESGQVYEQYF. The rearrangement links TRBV2 to TRBJ2-7; 8 bases match TRBD1. The CDR3 has 14 amino acids. V gave up 2 bases and J gave up 3 bases; unmatched junction bases: 3. The germline V gene encodes CDR1 SNHLY and CDR2 FYNNEI.

The chain links TRBV5-1 to TRBJ2-5; D is perhaps TRBD2 (6 bases). The CDR3 sequence is 16 residues long. Germline-derived CDR1 and CDR2 are SGHRS and YFSETQ. V dropped 0 bases and J dropped 4 bases, with 16 bases sitting between them. The CDR3 region is CASSLGPGVPRETQYF. The CDR3 DNA reads TGCGCCAGCAGCTTGGGCCCGGGGGTACCACGAGAGACCCAGTACTTC.